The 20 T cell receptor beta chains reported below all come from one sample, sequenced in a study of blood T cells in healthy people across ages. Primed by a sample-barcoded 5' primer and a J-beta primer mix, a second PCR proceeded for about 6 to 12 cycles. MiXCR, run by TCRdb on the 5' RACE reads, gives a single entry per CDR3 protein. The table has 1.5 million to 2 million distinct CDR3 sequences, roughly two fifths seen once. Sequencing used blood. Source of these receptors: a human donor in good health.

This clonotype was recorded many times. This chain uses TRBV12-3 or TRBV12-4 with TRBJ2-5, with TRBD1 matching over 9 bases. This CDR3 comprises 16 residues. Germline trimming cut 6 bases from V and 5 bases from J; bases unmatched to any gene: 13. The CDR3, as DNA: TGTGCCAGCAGCTCCGGGACAGGGCGGATTGCGGAGACCCAGTACTTC. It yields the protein CASSSGTGRIAETQYF.

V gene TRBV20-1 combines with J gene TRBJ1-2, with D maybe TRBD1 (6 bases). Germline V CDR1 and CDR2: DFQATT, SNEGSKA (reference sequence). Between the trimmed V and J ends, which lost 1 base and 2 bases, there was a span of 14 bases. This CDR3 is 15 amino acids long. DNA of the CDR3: TGCAGTGCTAGAGCAATTTACAGGGCCAACTATGGCTACACCTTC. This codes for CSARAIYRANYGYTF.

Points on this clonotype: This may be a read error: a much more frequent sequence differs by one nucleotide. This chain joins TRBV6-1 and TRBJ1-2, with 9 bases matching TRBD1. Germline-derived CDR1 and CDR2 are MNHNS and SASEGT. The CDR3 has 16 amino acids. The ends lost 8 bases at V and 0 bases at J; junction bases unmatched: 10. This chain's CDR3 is CASSRTGEATNYGYTF. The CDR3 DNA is TGTGCCAGCTCGAGGACAGGGGAGGCAACTAACTATGGCTACACCTTC.

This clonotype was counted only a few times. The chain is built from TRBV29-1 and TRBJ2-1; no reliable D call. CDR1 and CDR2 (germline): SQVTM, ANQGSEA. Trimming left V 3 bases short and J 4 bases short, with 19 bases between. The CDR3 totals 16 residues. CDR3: CSVEYPDAHQYNEQFF. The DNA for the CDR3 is TGCAGCGTTGAGTACCCAGACGCACACCAATACAATGAGCAGTTCTTC.

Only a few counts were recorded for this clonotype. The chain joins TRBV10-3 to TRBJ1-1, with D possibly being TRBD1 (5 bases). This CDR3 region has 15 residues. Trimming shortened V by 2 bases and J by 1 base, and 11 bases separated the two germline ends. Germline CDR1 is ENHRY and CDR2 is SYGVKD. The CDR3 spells CAISEEGRWNTEAFF. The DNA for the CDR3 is TGTGCCATCAGTGAGGAGGGGAGGTGGAACACTGAAGCTTTCTTT.

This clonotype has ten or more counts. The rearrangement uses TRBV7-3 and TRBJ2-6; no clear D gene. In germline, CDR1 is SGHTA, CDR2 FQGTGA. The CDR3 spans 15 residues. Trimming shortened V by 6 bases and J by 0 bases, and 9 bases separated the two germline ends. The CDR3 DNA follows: TGTGCCAGCAGAGGGTCAAGCTCTGGGGCCAACGTCCTGACTTTC. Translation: CASRGSSSGANVLTF.

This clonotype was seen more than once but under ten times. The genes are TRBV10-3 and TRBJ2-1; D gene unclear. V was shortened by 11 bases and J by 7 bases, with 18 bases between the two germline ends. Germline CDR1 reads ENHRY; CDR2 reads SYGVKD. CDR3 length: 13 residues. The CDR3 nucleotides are TGTGCCGCCCAAGGGCGGCCGGATAATGAGCAGTTCTTC. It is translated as CAAQGRPDNEQFF.

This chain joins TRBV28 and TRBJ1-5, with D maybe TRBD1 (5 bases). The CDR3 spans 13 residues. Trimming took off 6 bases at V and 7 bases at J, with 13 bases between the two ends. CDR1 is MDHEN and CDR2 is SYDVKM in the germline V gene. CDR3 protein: CASRVREIQPQHF. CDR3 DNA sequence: TGTGCCAGCAGGGTCAGGGAGATACAGCCCCAGCATTTT.

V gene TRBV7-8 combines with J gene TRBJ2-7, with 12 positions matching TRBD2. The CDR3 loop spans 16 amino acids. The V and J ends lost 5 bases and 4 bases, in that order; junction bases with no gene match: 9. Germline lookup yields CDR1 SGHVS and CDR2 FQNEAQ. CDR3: CASSLGLAGNYYEQYF. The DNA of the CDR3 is TGTGCCAGCAGCCTTGGACTAGCGGGGAATTATTACGAGCAGTACTTC. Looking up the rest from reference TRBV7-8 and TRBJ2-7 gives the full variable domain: GAGVSQSPRYKVAKRGQDVALRCDPISGHVSLFWYQQALGQGPEFLTYFQNEAQLDKSGLPSDRFFAERPEGSVSTLKIQRTQQEDSAVYLCASSLGLAGNYYEQYFGPGTRLTVT.

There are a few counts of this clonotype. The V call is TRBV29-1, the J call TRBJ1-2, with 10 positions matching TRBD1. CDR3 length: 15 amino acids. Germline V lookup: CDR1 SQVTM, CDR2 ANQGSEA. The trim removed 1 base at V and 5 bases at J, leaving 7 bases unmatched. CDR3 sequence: CSVEGGGQGNYGYTF. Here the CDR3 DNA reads TGCAGCGTTGAAGGGGGGGGACAGGGGAATTATGGCTACACCTTC.

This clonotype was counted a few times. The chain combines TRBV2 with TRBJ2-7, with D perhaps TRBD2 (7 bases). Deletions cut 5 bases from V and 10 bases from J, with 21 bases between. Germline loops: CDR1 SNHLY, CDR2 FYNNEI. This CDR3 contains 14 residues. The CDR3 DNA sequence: TGTGCCAGCAGTCCAGGACTAGATACGGGGGCCCAGTACTTC. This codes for CASSPGLDTGAQYF.

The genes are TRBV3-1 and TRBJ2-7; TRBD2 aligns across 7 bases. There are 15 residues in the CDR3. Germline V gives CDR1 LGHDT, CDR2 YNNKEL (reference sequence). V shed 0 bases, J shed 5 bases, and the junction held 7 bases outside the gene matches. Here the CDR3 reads CASSQEAGPSHEQYF. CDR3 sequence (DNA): TGTGCCAGCAGCCAAGAAGCGGGGCCTTCCCACGAGCAGTACTTC.

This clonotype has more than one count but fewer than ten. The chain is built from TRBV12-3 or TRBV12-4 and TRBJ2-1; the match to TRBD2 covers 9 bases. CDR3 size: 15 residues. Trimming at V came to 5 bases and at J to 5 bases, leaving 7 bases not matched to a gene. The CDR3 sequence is CASSPPGTSNNEQFF. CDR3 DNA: TGTGCCAGCAGTCCGCCCGGGACTAGCAACAATGAGCAGTTCTTC.

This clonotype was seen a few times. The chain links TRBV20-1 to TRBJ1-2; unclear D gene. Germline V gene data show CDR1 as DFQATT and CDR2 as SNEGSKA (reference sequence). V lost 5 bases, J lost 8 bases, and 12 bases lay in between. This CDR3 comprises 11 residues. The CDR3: CSALGTTGYTF. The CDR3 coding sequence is TGCAGTGCTTTAGGAACGACGGGCTACACCTTC.

CDR3 protein: CASSLISQNIQYF. In DNA form, the CDR3 reads TGTGCCAGCAGCTTAATTTCCCAAAACATTCAGTACTTC. V is TRBV11-2 and J is TRBJ2-4; D not certain. CDR1 is SGHAT, CDR2 FQNNGV, per germline. With 2 bases removed from V and 5 bases from J, the gap between germline ends came to 7 bases. The CDR3 totals 13 residues. Variable domain in full (rest from reference TRBV11-2 and TRBJ2-4): EAGVAQSPRYKIIEKRQSVAFWCNPISGHATLYWYQQILGQGPKLLIQFQNNGVVDDSQLPKDRFSAERLKGVDSTLKIQPAKLEDSAVYLCASSLISQNIQYFGAGTRLSVL.

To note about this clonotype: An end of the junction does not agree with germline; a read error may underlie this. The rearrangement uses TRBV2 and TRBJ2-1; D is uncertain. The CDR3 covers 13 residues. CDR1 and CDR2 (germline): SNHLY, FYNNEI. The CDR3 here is CARRKGSFNEQFF. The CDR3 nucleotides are TGTGCCAGACGCAAAGGGTCCTTCAATGAGCAGTTCTTC.

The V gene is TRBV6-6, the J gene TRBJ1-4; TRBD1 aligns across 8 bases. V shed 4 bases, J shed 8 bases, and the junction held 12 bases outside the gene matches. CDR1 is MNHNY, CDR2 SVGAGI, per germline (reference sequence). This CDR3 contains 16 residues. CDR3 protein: CASSSLPQGGVEKLFF. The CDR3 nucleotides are TGTGCCAGCAGTTCGCTACCACAGGGGGGAGTAGAAAAACTGTTTTTT.

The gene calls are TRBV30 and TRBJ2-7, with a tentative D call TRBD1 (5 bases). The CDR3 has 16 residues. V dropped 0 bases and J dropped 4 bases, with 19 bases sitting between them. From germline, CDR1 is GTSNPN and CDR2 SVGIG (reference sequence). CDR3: CAWSVGAETAFYEQYF. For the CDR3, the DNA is TGTGCCTGGAGTGTAGGGGCTGAGACAGCCTTTTACGAGCAGTACTTC. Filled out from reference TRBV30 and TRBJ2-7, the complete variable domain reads SQTIHQWPATLVQPVGSPLSLECTVEGTSNPNLYWYRQAAGRGLQLLFYSVGIGQISSEVPQNLSASRPQDRQFILSSKKLLLSDSGFYLCAWSVGAETAFYEQYFGPGTRLTVT.

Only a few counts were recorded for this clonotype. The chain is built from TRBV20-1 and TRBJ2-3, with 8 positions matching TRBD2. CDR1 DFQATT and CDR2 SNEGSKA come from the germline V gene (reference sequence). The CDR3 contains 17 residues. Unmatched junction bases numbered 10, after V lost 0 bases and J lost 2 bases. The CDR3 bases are TGCAGTGCTAGAGAGTTTCTAGCGGGCGCCCACACAGATACGCAGTATTTT. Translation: CSAREFLAGAHTDTQYF.

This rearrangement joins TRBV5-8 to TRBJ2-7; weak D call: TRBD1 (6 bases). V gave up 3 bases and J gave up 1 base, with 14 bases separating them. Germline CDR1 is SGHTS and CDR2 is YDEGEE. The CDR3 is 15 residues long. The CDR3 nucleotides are TGTGCCAGCAGCTCCTCATGGGGGCTATCCTACGAGCAGTACTTC. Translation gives CASSSSWGLSYEQYF.